The present T cell receptor (beta chain) was sequenced within a study of T-cell reconstitution after alpha-beta-depleted transplantation in children. Preparation of the TCRbeta library used unique molecular identifiers. In TCRdb, the PCR reads were re-called with MiXCR into one record per CDR3 protein. The sample has 100,000 to 120,000 distinct CDR3 sequences, approximately 10% seen once. The CDR3 contains 15 residues. V was pared by 5 bases and J by 3 bases, with 16 bases between. The germline CDR1 and CDR2 sequences are SGHRS and YFSETQ. This clonotype has at least ten counts. The chain couples TRBV5-1 to TRBJ2-3; D perhaps matches TRBD2 (5 bases). The material was PBMCs from the stem cell graft donor, obtained from the stem cell graft. This TCR came from a human donor who donated a stem cell graft to a child with acute lymphoblastic leukemia. The CDR3 DNA is TGCGCCAGCAGTTCTAATCTAGCTTTTACAGATACGCAGTATTTT. This translates into CASSSNLAFTDTQYF.